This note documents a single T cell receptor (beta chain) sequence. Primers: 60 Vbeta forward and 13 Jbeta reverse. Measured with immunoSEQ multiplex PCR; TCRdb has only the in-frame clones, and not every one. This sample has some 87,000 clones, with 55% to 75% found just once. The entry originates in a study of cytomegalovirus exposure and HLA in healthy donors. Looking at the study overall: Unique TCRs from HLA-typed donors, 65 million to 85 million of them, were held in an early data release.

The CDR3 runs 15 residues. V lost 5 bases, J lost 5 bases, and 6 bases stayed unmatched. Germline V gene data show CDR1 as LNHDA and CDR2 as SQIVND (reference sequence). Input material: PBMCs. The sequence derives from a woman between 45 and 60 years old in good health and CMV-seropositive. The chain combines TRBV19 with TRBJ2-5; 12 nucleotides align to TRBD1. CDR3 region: CASSPGQGAWETQYF. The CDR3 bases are TGTGCCAGTAGTCCGGGACAGGGGGCTTGGGAGACCCAGTACTTC.